Below are 31 T cell receptor beta chains sequenced from a single sample in a study of cytomegalovirus exposure and HLA in healthy donors. The PCR ran on 60 Vbeta and 13 Jbeta primers. TCRdb's table, derived via immunoSEQ multiplex PCR, lists solely in-frame clones and lacks some. The sample carries about 130,000 clones, roughly 80% recorded once. Sequencing was done on a sample of PBMCs. The receptors were sampled from a female donor in good health and CMV-seronegative.

This clone showed up just a few times. This chain joins TRBV28 and TRBJ1-1, with D maybe TRBD1 (5 bases). V was clipped by 5 bases and J by 1 base, with 11 bases between them. The CDR3 contains 14 residues. The V gene's germline CDR1 is MDHEN and CDR2 SYDVKM. CDR3 region: CASSAGPRNTEAFF. CDR3 sequence (DNA): TGTGCCAGCAGTGCGGGACCTAGGAACACTGAAGCTTTCTTT.

The rearrangement joins TRBV5-1 to TRBJ2-5; the D gene is possibly TRBD1 (5 bases). The V end lost 0 bases, the J end lost 4 bases, and 7 bases lay between the germline ends. The CDR3 totals 13 residues. Per germline, CDR1 SGHRS and CDR2 YFSETQ. The CDR3 loop reads CASSLGQGETQYF. The CDR3 nucleotides are TGCGCCAGCAGCTTGGGGCAGGGAGAGACCCAGTACTTC.

CDR3 region: CASSSRGGEGAYEQYF. Written as DNA, the CDR3 is TGTGCCAGCAGCTCCCGTGGAGGGGAGGGGGCCTACGAGCAGTACTTC. The rearrangement uses TRBV7-9 and TRBJ2-7, with D possibly TRBD2 on 7 matching bases. Germline V gives CDR1 SEHNR, CDR2 FQNEAQ (reference sequence). This CDR3 region has 16 residues. V gave up 4 bases and J gave up 2 bases, with 18 bases separating them.

The chain couples TRBV6-5 to TRBJ1-2, with 8 nucleotides matching TRBD1. CDR1 MNHEY and CDR2 SVGAGI come from the germline V gene. The J segment lost 8 bases and the V segment lost 5 bases, leaving 4 bases of the junction unmatched. The CDR3 length is 12 residues. CDR3 protein: CASSGTGYGYTF. The CDR3 coding sequence is TGTGCCAGCAGTGGGACAGGATACGGCTACACCTTC.

This chain connects TRBV11-2 to TRBJ1-5; a possible D gene is TRBD1 (6 bases). The CDR3 sequence is 14 residues long. Trimming removed 5 bases at V and 0 bases at J, with 8 bases between. Germline values: CDR1 SGHAT, CDR2 FQNNGV. CDR3 bases: TGTGCCAGCAGCACAGGGTATAGCAATCAGCCCCAGCATTTT. As protein: CASSTGYSNQPQHF.

This chain links TRBV7-8 with TRBJ2-1, with 7 bases lining up with TRBD2. Per germline, CDR1 SGHVS and CDR2 FQNEAQ. The CDR3 is made up of 16 amino acids. J lost 2 bases, V lost 5 bases, and 9 bases had no gene match. CDR3 loop: CASSQKLARAYNEQFF. The CDR3 DNA reads TGTGCCAGCAGCCAGAAACTAGCGAGGGCCTACAATGAGCAGTTCTTC.

J is TRBJ2-2 and V is TRBV28; 7 bases align to TRBD1. The germline gives CDR1 MDHEN, CDR2 SYDVKM. Trimming at V came to 1 base and at J to 6 bases, leaving 5 bases not matched to a gene. This CDR3 comprises 15 residues. As DNA, the CDR3 is TGTGCCAGCAGTTTATATAGGGGGCGGGCCGGGGAGCTGTTTTTT. It translates to CASSLYRGRAGELFF. Together with reference TRBV28 and TRBJ2-2, the CDR3 gives the full variable domain: DVKVTQSSRYLVKRTGEKVFLECVQDMDHENMFWYRQDPGLGLRLIYFSYDVKMKEKGDIPEGYSVSREKKERFSLILESASTNQTSMYLCASSLYRGRAGELFFGEGSRLTVL.

The chain joins TRBV15 to TRBJ2-5, with 9 bases that match TRBD1. CDR1 and CDR2 from the germline V gene are LNHNV and YYDKDF (reference sequence). Trimming removed 5 bases from V and 0 bases from J; junction bases left unmatched: 16. The CDR3 has 19 amino acids. The CDR3 spells CATSQQGRDRVMYQETQYF. CDR3 sequence (DNA): TGTGCCACCAGCCAACAAGGTCGGGACAGGGTCATGTACCAAGAGACCCAGTACTTC.

The chain has TRBV18 and TRBJ1-5, with a tentative D call TRBD1 (6 bases). Germline values: CDR1 KGHSH, CDR2 LQKENI. Deletions cut 3 bases from V and 6 bases from J, with 12 bases between. This CDR3 has 14 residues. CDR3 loop: CASSPNRVIQPQHF. Here the CDR3 DNA reads TGTGCCAGCTCACCCAACAGGGTGATTCAGCCCCAGCATTTT.

The chain couples TRBV27 to TRBJ2-5, with 7 bases lining up with TRBD2. Germline loops: CDR1 MNHEY, CDR2 SMNVEV (reference sequence). J gave up 5 bases and V 8 bases, and 8 bases lay outside the gene matches. This CDR3 region has 13 residues. The CDR3 DNA reads as TGTGCCAGCTCCTGGCGGGAGAGCGAGACCCAGTACTTC. Amino acid sequence: CASSWRESETQYF.

The J gene is TRBJ1-2, the V gene TRBV5-4, with D maybe TRBD1 (5 bases). Germline CDR1 reads SGHNT; CDR2 reads YYREEE (reference sequence). V shed 3 bases and J shed 4 bases, with 10 bases lying between them. CDR3 length equals 13 residues. The CDR3, as DNA: TGTGCCAGCAGCTCCAAAGGGGTCTATGGCTACACCTTC. Translating it yields CASSSKGVYGYTF.

This chain connects TRBV5-1 to TRBJ1-4; TRBD1 is a possible D gene (5 bases). CDR3 length: 17 residues. V was clipped by 4 bases and J by 4 bases, with 20 bases between them. The germline V gene encodes CDR1 SGHRS and CDR2 YFSETQ. The CDR3 region is CASSGGVGQRVNEKLFF. CDR3 coding DNA: TGCGCCAGCAGCGGTGGTGTCGGACAACGCGTTAATGAAAAACTGTTTTTT.

The chain carries TRBV28 and TRBJ2-2; D gene unclear. The V gene's germline CDR1 is MDHEN and CDR2 SYDVKM. The CDR3 covers 11 residues. The V and J ends lost 10 bases and 0 bases respectively, with 3 bases between them. The CDR3 reads CANTNTGELFF. The DNA for the CDR3 is TGTGCCAACACGAACACCGGGGAGCTGTTTTTT. The full variable domain, rest sourced from reference TRBV28 and TRBJ2-2, is DVKVTQSSRYLVKRTGEKVFLECVQDMDHENMFWYRQDPGLGLRLIYFSYDVKMKEKGDIPEGYSVSREKKERFSLILESASTNQTSMYLCANTNTGELFFGEGSRLTVL.

The gene calls are TRBV28 and TRBJ1-1; no reliable D call. The CDR3 is 13 amino acids. In germline, CDR1 is MDHEN, CDR2 SYDVKM. Between the trimmed V and J ends, which lost 8 bases and 1 base, there was a span of 11 bases. The CDR3 region has the DNA TGTGCCAGCCACTCAGAGGCGAACACTGAAGCTTTCTTT. It specifies CASHSEANTEAFF.

The chain carries TRBV5-8 and TRBJ1-4; D gene ambiguous. Germline loops: CDR1 SGHTS, CDR2 YDEGEE. The V end was cut by 10 bases, the J end by 10 bases, with 14 bases between. The CDR3 spans 11 residues. CDR3 sequence: CAGRSAGKLFF. The CDR3 DNA is TGTGCCGGCCGCAGTGCGGGAAAACTGTTTTTT.

The V gene is TRBV29-1, the J gene TRBJ1-1; D remains ambiguous. From germline, CDR1 is SQVTM and CDR2 ANQGSEA. Trimming stripped 5 bases from V and 0 bases from J, with 13 bases between. The CDR3 is 14 amino acids. The CDR3 spells CSVLERRMNTEAFF. The CDR3 nucleotides read TGCAGCGTTTTGGAGCGGAGGATGAACACTGAAGCTTTCTTT.

CDR3 DNA: TGTGCCAGCAGCTTAAGGGACAGAGAGGGCTACACCTTC. Translated, it gives CASSLRDREGYTF. The chain recombines TRBV7-2 with TRBJ1-2, with 7 positions matching TRBD1. The ends lost 2 bases at V and 8 bases at J; junction bases unmatched: 5. Germline V CDR1 and CDR2: SGHTA, FQGNSA. The CDR3 consists of 13 residues.

The chain carries TRBV28 and TRBJ2-4, with D perhaps matching TRBD2 (6 bases). The V and J ends lost 7 bases and 9 bases respectively, with 25 bases between them. CDR3 length: 16 amino acids. Germline lookup yields CDR1 MDHEN and CDR2 SYDVKM. CDR3 sequence reads: CASTRWGAQGGVIQYF. CDR3 DNA sequence: TGTGCCAGCACCCGGTGGGGTGCTCAGGGAGGAGTCATTCAGTACTTC. The full variable domain, its missing parts supplied by reference TRBV28 and TRBJ2-4, is DVKVTQSSRYLVKRTGEKVFLECVQDMDHENMFWYRQDPGLGLRLIYFSYDVKMKEKGDIPEGYSVSREKKERFSLILESASTNQTSMYLCASTRWGAQGGVIQYFGAGTRLSVL.

The rearrangement joins TRBV5-1 to TRBJ2-1; TRBD2 is a possible D gene (6 bases). The CDR3 is made up of 15 amino acids. In germline, CDR1 is SGHRS, CDR2 YFSETQ. V was clipped by 2 bases and J by 3 bases, with 12 bases between them. The CDR3 is CASSLSGLDYNEQFF. The CDR3 DNA sequence: TGCGCCAGCAGCTTATCGGGACTGGACTACAATGAGCAGTTCTTC.

The gene calls are TRBV2 and TRBJ1-5; no clear D. This CDR3 spans 12 amino acids. Trimming cost V 6 bases and J 7 bases, with 10 bases left between them. CDR1 is SNHLY and CDR2 is FYNNEI in the germline V gene. The CDR3 sequence: CASSLAGQPQHF. The DNA of the CDR3 is TGTGCCAGCAGCCTAGCAGGACAGCCCCAGCATTTT.

This clone was observed a few times. V usage is TRBV19 and J usage is TRBJ2-1; D is unclear. Germline CDR1 is LNHDA and CDR2 is SQIVND (reference sequence). V was clipped by 5 bases and J by 4 bases, with 9 bases between them. There are 13 residues in the CDR3. CDR3 sequence reads: CASSLDWYNEQFF. In DNA form, the CDR3 reads TGTGCCAGTAGTCTCGACTGGTACAATGAGCAGTTCTTC.

The rearrangement uses TRBV4-3 and TRBJ2-1, with 14 bases that match TRBD2. Germline V lookup: CDR1 LGHNA, CDR2 YSLEER. V lost 3 bases, J lost 14 bases, and 12 bases stayed unmatched. The CDR3 covers 16 residues. CDR3 region: CASSQNPGTSGSEEFF. DNA for the CDR3: TGCGCCAGCAGCCAGAACCCCGGGACTAGCGGGAGCGAAGAGTTCTTC.

This chain links TRBV7-2 with TRBJ2-3, with D possibly TRBD2 on 6 matching bases. Looked up from germline, CDR1 is SGHTA and CDR2 is FQGNSA. The CDR3 loop spans 16 amino acids. Trimming cost V 1 base and J 2 bases, with 13 bases left between them. The CDR3 DNA follows: TGTGCCAGCAGCTTAGAACTAGCACCAGACACAGATACGCAGTATTTT. Translating it yields CASSLELAPDTDTQYF.

The chain is built from TRBV5-4 and TRBJ2-1; 8 bases are a match to TRBD2. Germline loops: CDR1 SGHNT, CDR2 YYREEE (reference sequence). This CDR3 is built from 14 residues. J lost 4 bases, V lost 7 bases, and 7 bases had no gene match. The CDR3 DNA is TGTGCCAGCGGGCGCAGCGGGGGTTACAATGAGCAGTTCTTC. Amino acid sequence: CASGRSGGYNEQFF.

The chain employs TRBV9 and TRBJ1-2, with 7 nucleotides matching TRBD1. Trimming at V came to 0 bases and at J to 2 bases, leaving 4 bases not matched to a gene. The CDR3 runs 15 residues. From germline, CDR1 is SGDLS and CDR2 YYNGEE. In DNA form, the CDR3 reads TGTGCCAGCAGCGTAGCTGCAGGGGGGAACTATGGCTACACCTTC. Residues: CASSVAAGGNYGYTF.

The chain carries TRBV20-1 and TRBJ2-3; no clear D. Germline loops: CDR1 DFQATT, CDR2 SNEGSKA (reference sequence). This CDR3 is built from 11 residues. Trimming removed 0 bases at V and 6 bases at J, with 4 bases between. CDR3 nucleotides: TGCAGTGCTAGAGATTCGGATACGCAGTATTTT. Amino acid sequence: CSARDSDTQYF.

V usage is TRBV9 and J usage is TRBJ1-2, with 7 bases that match TRBD1. J was trimmed by 3 bases and V by 3 bases; bases with no gene match: 8. From germline, CDR1 is SGDLS and CDR2 YYNGEE. The CDR3 contains 15 residues. The CDR3: CASSESHRGDYGYTF. CDR3 nucleotides: TGTGCCAGCAGCGAGTCCCACAGGGGAGACTATGGCTACACCTTC.

This clone was seen just once. V usage is TRBV7-9 and J usage is TRBJ2-3; 10 bases fit TRBD2. J gave up 2 bases and V 4 bases, and 9 bases lay outside the gene matches. Germline lookup yields CDR1 SEHNR and CDR2 FQNEAQ (reference sequence). CDR3 size: 17 residues. The CDR3 nucleotides read TGTGCCAGCAGCTCACTCGGACTAGCGGAGCCCACAGATACGCAGTATTTT. Protein sequence: CASSSLGLAEPTDTQYF.

J is TRBJ2-3 and V is TRBV27, with a weak D call TRBD2 (6 bases). V lost 5 bases to trimming and J lost 7 bases, with 16 bases between them. CDR1 and CDR2 from the germline V gene are MNHEY and SMNVEV (reference sequence). The CDR3 loop spans 14 amino acids. CDR3 region: CASSTARRGYTQYF. The CDR3 nucleotides read TGTGCCAGCAGTACCGCACGGCGGGGATATACGCAGTATTTT.

This chain connects TRBV7-2 to TRBJ2-1; no clear D. Deletions cut 1 base from V and 9 bases from J, with 7 bases between. CDR3 length: 12 residues. Germline CDR1 reads SGHTA; CDR2 reads FQGNSA. CDR3 coding DNA: TGTGCCAGCAGCTTAGACGGTGGTGAGCAGTTCTTC. Encoded protein: CASSLDGGEQFF.

This rearrangement joins TRBV13 to TRBJ2-1; the D is unclear. Germline V lookup: CDR1 PRHDT, CDR2 FYEKMQ (reference sequence). The germline V and J ends were trimmed by 5 bases and 6 bases, with 14 bases remaining between them. The CDR3 has 14 amino acids. The chain's CDR3 is CASSPAPPGNEQFF. The DNA of the CDR3 is TGTGCCAGCAGCCCTGCGCCCCCTGGCAATGAGCAGTTCTTC.